One and the same sample provided the 7 T cell receptor beta chains below, sequenced in a study of T cell responses to AZD1222 COVID-19 vaccine. The protocol was immunoSEQ multiplex PCR, while the TCRdb copy is restricted to in-frame clones and leaves out a portion. The profile shows roughly 130,000 clones, approximately 85% of them singletons. Sample: peripheral blood, taken on day 0 of AZD1222 vaccination. The source is an adult in good health.

This clone was picked up one time. The V and J genes are TRBV28 and TRBJ1-2, with D maybe TRBD1 (5 bases). Germline V lookup: CDR1 MDHEN, CDR2 SYDVKM. V lost 6 bases to trimming and J lost 6 bases, with 14 bases between them. This CDR3 comprises 13 residues. CDR3 protein: CASRPPAGHGYTF. The CDR3 DNA reads as TGTGCCAGCAGACCTCCCGCGGGGCATGGCTACACCTTC.

The chain is built from TRBV6-2 or TRBV6-3 and TRBJ2-6, with TRBD1 as a possible D gene (6 bases). The CDR3 has 15 amino acids. Germline V CDR1 and CDR2: MNHEY, SVGEGT. The V and J ends lost 5 bases and 5 bases respectively, with 13 bases between them. In DNA form, the CDR3 reads TGTGCCAGCAGTACCCCAGGGGTGCGGGCCAACGTCCTGACTTTC. It yields the protein CASSTPGVRANVLTF.

The sample holds a few counts of this clone. The chain links TRBV27 to TRBJ1-2; 12 nucleotides agree with TRBD1. Per germline, CDR1 MNHEY and CDR2 SMNVEV (reference sequence). The CDR3 is 15 amino acids. Germline trimming cut 6 bases from V and 4 bases from J; bases unmatched to any gene: 6. The CDR3 bases are TGTGCCAGCAGCCTCCTGGGACAGGGGGCCTATGGCTACACCTTC. Protein sequence: CASSLLGQGAYGYTF.

This clone was observed once. V gene TRBV7-2 combines with J gene TRBJ1-4; D gene uncertain. This CDR3 is built from 13 residues. The germline V gene has CDR1 SGHTA and CDR2 FQGNSA. Trimming removed 1 base at V and 8 bases at J, with 8 bases between. CDR3 residues: CASSLVGVEKLFF. CDR3 nucleotides: TGTGCCAGCAGCTTAGTAGGAGTCGAAAAACTGTTTTTT. The variable domain in full, with the rest retrieved from reference TRBV7-2 and TRBJ1-4, is GAGVSQSPSNKVTEKGKDVELRCDPISGHTALYWYRQSLGQGLEFLIYFQGNSAPDKSGLPSDRFSAERTGGSVSTLTIQRTQQEDSAVYLCASSLVGVEKLFFGSGTQLSVL.

Only one count was recorded for this clone. The rearrangement uses TRBV9 and TRBJ2-5; D possibly matches TRBD1 or TRBD2 (5 bases each). This CDR3 has 14 amino acids. Germline V gene data show CDR1 as SGDLS and CDR2 as YYNGEE. Trimming took 0 bases from V and 4 from J, leaving 10 bases between them. The CDR3 DNA is TGTGCCAGCAGCGTAGATTCCGGGGCAGAGACCCAGTACTTC. Protein: CASSVDSGAETQYF. Combining the CDR3 with reference TRBV9 and TRBJ2-5 gives the whole variable domain DSGVTQTPKHLITATGQRVTLRCSPRSGDLSVYWYQQSLDQGLQFLIQYYNGEERAKGNILERFSAQQFPDLHSELNLSSLELGDSALYFCASSVDSGAETQYFGPGTRLLVL.

The genes are TRBV16 and TRBJ1-2; no definite D call. Trimming left V 4 bases short and J 6 bases short, with 12 bases between. The CDR3 consists of 13 residues. Germline assignment: CDR1 KGHSY and CDR2 FQNENV. For the CDR3, the DNA is TGTGCCAGCAGCCCTTTGGTCCGGGATGGCTACACCTTC. Amino acid sequence: CASSPLVRDGYTF.

The CDR3 region has the DNA TGTGCCAGCAGTGAAGTGTTGAGGAATGAGCAGTTCTTC. It specifies CASSEVLRNEQFF. The chain employs TRBV6-1 and TRBJ2-1; D call uncertain. V was trimmed by 1 base and J by 7 bases, leaving 8 bases between them. The CDR3 is made up of 13 amino acids. Germline CDR1 MNHNS, CDR2 SASEGT.